The 9 T cell receptor beta chains below were found in one sample sequenced in a study of T cell responses to AZD1222 COVID-19 vaccine. Assay used: immunoSEQ multiplex PCR; TCRdb lists only in-frame clones, some missing. The sample holds about 160,000 clones, about 91% seen once. The sample here was peripheral blood, taken on day 0 of AZD1222 vaccination. The receptors come from an adult in good health.

This chain connects TRBV18 to TRBJ1-1; D unresolved. Germline-derived CDR1 and CDR2 are KGHSH and LQKENI. V dropped 2 bases and J dropped 1 base, with 8 bases sitting between them. The CDR3 is 14 residues long. The CDR3 DNA follows: TGTGCCAGCTCACCAGGCTATTCGAACACTGAAGCTTTCTTT. Translation: CASSPGYSNTEAFF. Full variable domain (rest looked up from reference TRBV18 and TRBJ1-1): NAGVMQNPRHLVRRRGQEARLRCSPMKGHSHVYWYRQLPEEGLKFMVYLQKENIIDESGMPKERFSAEFPKEGPSILRIQQVVRGDSAAYFCASSPGYSNTEAFFGQGTRLTVV.

The chain is built from TRBV6-5 and TRBJ1-1, with D tentatively TRBD1 (6 bases). Per germline, CDR1 MNHEY and CDR2 SVGAGI. The length of the CDR3 is 14 residues. V was pared by 10 bases and J by 4 bases, with 19 bases between. CDR3 nucleotide sequence: TGTGCCACCTCCCTTACAGGGTATCGCACTGAAGCTTTCTTT. Its protein is CATSLTGYRTEAFF.

In its sample, this clone was seen once. The CDR3 spells CASSWAVIGNQPQHF. CDR3 bases: TGTGCCAGCAGTTGGGCCGTTATTGGCAATCAGCCCCAGCATTTT. This sequence joins TRBV28 and TRBJ1-5; the D is unclear. CDR3 length: 15 residues. V was pared by 4 bases and J by 2 bases, with 12 bases between. Germline V gene data show CDR1 as MDHEN and CDR2 as SYDVKM.

The rearrangement joins TRBV10-3 to TRBJ2-3; 8 bases agree with TRBD1. V dropped 7 bases and J dropped 2; count of bases not matched to a gene: 5. The CDR3 sequence is 14 residues long. Germline CDR1 reads ENHRY; CDR2 reads SYGVKD. CDR3 region: CAINPGQATDTQYF. In DNA, the CDR3 is TGTGCCATCAACCCGGGACAGGCCACAGATACGCAGTATTTT.

This clone was seen at least ten times. V gene TRBV4-3 combines with J gene TRBJ2-3; 11 bases map to TRBD2. The CDR3 sequence is 15 residues long. Germline V gene sequence: CDR1 LGHNA, CDR2 YSLEER. J gave up 4 bases and V 1 base, and 1 base lay outside the gene matches. The CDR3, as DNA: TGCGCCAGCAGCCAAGCTAGCGGGGGGCCAGATACGCAGTATTTT. The encoded protein is CASSQASGGPDTQYF.

The gene calls are TRBV10-3 and TRBJ1-3; D uncertain. This CDR3 is 16 amino acids long. Germline V gene sequence: CDR1 ENHRY, CDR2 SYGVKD. V was clipped by 4 bases and J by 0 bases, with 13 bases between them. The CDR3 DNA follows: TGTGCCATCAGTGCCCAGAGGGAGTCCTCTGGAAACACCATATATTTT. Encoded protein: CAISAQRESSGNTIYF.

The rearrangement joins TRBV9 to TRBJ1-2, with TRBD1 matching over 7 bases. Losses at the gene ends were 4 bases for V and 4 bases for J; bases not matched to a gene: 16. This CDR3 comprises 17 residues. The germline V gene has CDR1 SGDLS and CDR2 YYNGEE. CDR3 amino acids: CASSPRSGMGQIYGYTF. The CDR3 nucleotides read TGTGCCAGCAGCCCCAGAAGCGGAATGGGACAGATCTATGGCTACACCTTC.

The J gene is TRBJ1-5, the V gene TRBV6-5, with D maybe TRBD1 (6 bases). The CDR3 covers 14 residues. V gave up 6 bases and J gave up 4 bases, with 13 bases separating them. CDR1 and CDR2 from the germline V gene are MNHEY and SVGAGI. The CDR3 loop is CASRNRETNQPQHF. The CDR3, as DNA: TGTGCCAGCAGAAACAGGGAAACGAATCAGCCCCAGCATTTT.

This chain uses TRBV28 with TRBJ1-1; perhaps TRBD1 as D (5 bases). V was cut by 2 bases and J by 10 bases, with 17 bases left in between. This CDR3 has 14 amino acids. Per germline, CDR1 MDHEN and CDR2 SYDVKM. CDR3 region: CASSLQGFLWRAFF. CDR3 DNA: TGTGCCAGCAGTTTACAGGGATTTCTTTGGCGAGCTTTCTTT.